The T cell receptor (beta chain) under discussion was sequenced for a study of identical twins. General observations from the study: Findings came from cross-sectional statistics, without long-term follow-up of donors.

Comments on this clonotype: What it recognizes is unknown.

One entry per CDR3 protein, called by TCRdb with MiXCR from the 5' RACE reads. This sample has just over 450,000 distinct CDR3 sequences, with 14% found just once. Healthy Caucasians were all of the donors. This sample was shared with a second study, whose subject was yellow fever vaccine responses in identical twins.

The source material was CD4+ T cells sorted from blood. The source is a woman younger than 35 in good health.

CDR3 in amino acids: CASSPRDGKGQFF. The DNA of the CDR3 is TGTGCCAGTAGTCCCCGGGACGGGAAAGGGCAGTTCTTC. The V gene is TRBV19, the J gene TRBJ2-1; D could derive from TRBD1 or TRBD2 (5 bases each). The ends were cut back, 5 bases at V and 12 bases at J, with 17 bases in the middle. This CDR3 is 13 amino acids long. Germline values: CDR1 LNHDA, CDR2 SQIVND (reference sequence).